This entry is about one TCR beta chain. CDR1 LNHDA and CDR2 SQIVND come from the germline V gene (reference sequence). CDR3 length: 15 amino acids. V lost 3 bases to trimming and J lost 7 bases; unmatched junction nucleotides: 5. Under the authors' procedure: Estimated nucleated cell counts came from reference gene primer amplification. The protocol was immunoSEQ multiplex PCR, while the TCRdb copy is restricted to in-frame clones and leaves out a portion. V, J and clone size are taken as reported in that table, and D and trimming were inferred from the DNA itself. Among around 200,000 clones listed, 90% were seen once. This sample was taken from a study of blood T cell repertoires in COVID-19. Study at large: Samples of COVID-19 (acute and convalescent) were obtained from the United States, Italy and Spain. T cells, B-cell-depleted T cells, or PBMCs supplied cDNA or gDNA.

This rearrangement joins TRBV19 to TRBJ1-4, with 10 positions matching TRBD1. Sequenced: peripheral blood. This sequence originates from a man between 45 and 60 years old with acute or convalescent COVID-19. The CDR3 spells CASSIFGQGGEKLFF. The CDR3 nucleotides are TGTGCCAGTAGTATTTTTGGACAGGGGGGTGAAAAACTGTTTTTT.